These 15 T cell receptor beta chains share one sample of origin, sequenced in a study of control samples from healthy donors and cancer patients. Profiling relied on immunoSEQ multiplex PCR, and the TCRdb table lists in-frame clones only, not all of them. The sample has tens of thousands of clones; around 80% are singletons. Sequencing input: PBMCs. These TCRs come from a man aged 55 to 70 with head and neck cancer.

In its sample, this clone was seen once. The chain links TRBV28 to TRBJ2-7; 9 bases line up with TRBD1. CDR3 length equals 15 residues. V lost 5 bases and J lost 5; bases outside the gene matches: 10. CDR1 is MDHEN, CDR2 SYDVKM, per germline. The CDR3 nucleotides read TGTGCCAGCAGTGCCCTCGCCGGGACAGGGAACGAGCAGTACTTC. It encodes CASSALAGTGNEQYF. Full variable domain (rest looked up from reference TRBV28 and TRBJ2-7): DVKVTQSSRYLVKRTGEKVFLECVQDMDHENMFWYRQDPGLGLRLIYFSYDVKMKEKGDIPEGYSVSREKKERFSLILESASTNQTSMYLCASSALAGTGNEQYFGPGTRLTVT.

This clone came up a few times. The CDR3 DNA reads TGTGCCAGCAGAAACACAGGGGGCTCGGCCTACGAGCAGTACTTC. Translating it yields CASRNTGGSAYEQYF. The V gene is TRBV7-2, the J gene TRBJ2-7; 9 positions match TRBD1. The J segment lost 2 bases and the V segment lost 6 bases, leaving 8 bases of the junction unmatched. The CDR3 totals 15 residues. Per the germline V gene, CDR1 is SGHTA and CDR2 is FQGNSA.

This chain connects TRBV5-6 to TRBJ2-1, with TRBD1 identical over 9 bases. V lost 1 base and J lost 4; bases outside the gene matches: 3. Germline V CDR1 and CDR2: SGHDT, YYEEEE. This CDR3 region has 15 residues. CDR3: CASSLNRGPYNEQFF. In DNA form, the CDR3 reads TGTGCCAGCAGCTTGAACAGGGGGCCGTACAATGAGCAGTTCTTC.

The chain joins TRBV29-1 to TRBJ2-4; D is perhaps TRBD1 (5 bases). The CDR3 is made up of 12 amino acids. V lost 3 bases and J 3 bases, leaving 6 bases between the germline ends. CDR1 is SQVTM and CDR2 is ANQGSEA in the germline V gene. The CDR3 coding sequence is TGCAGCGTTGAGACAGACAAAAACATTCAGTACTTC. Its protein product is CSVETDKNIQYF.

The chain uses TRBV12-5 and TRBJ2-5; D may be TRBD2 (5 bases). CDR1 and CDR2 from the germline V gene are LGHNT and FRNRAP. CDR3 length: 14 residues. Trimming stripped 4 bases from V and 0 bases from J, with 9 bases between. CDR3 sequence: CASGSGRNQETQYF. The CDR3 nucleotides are TGTGCTAGTGGTTCGGGAAGAAACCAAGAGACCCAGTACTTC.

This rearrangement joins TRBV5-1 to TRBJ1-3, with TRBD1 matching 7 bases. This CDR3 is built from 15 residues. The ends lost 1 base at V and 2 bases at J; junction bases unmatched: 3. Germline lookup yields CDR1 SGHRS and CDR2 YFSETQ. This CDR3 is CASSLWGTAGNTIYF. CDR3 DNA sequence: TGCGCCAGCAGCTTGTGGGGGACAGCTGGAAACACCATATATTTT.

This chain connects TRBV11-2 to TRBJ1-5; no clear D. Germline V gives CDR1 SGHAT, CDR2 FQNNGV. The CDR3 sequence is 15 residues long. With 3 bases removed from V and 2 bases from J, the gap between germline ends came to 11 bases. For the CDR3, the DNA is TGTGCCAGCAGCTTGGGAGGGTCGGGCAATCAGCCCCAGCATTTT. It translates to CASSLGGSGNQPQHF.

V gene TRBV19 combines with J gene TRBJ1-5, with D hard to call. Trimming took off 7 bases at V and 4 bases at J, with 11 bases between the two ends. The germline CDR1 and CDR2 sequences are LNHDA and SQIVND (reference sequence). The CDR3 extends over 13 amino acids. The DNA for the CDR3 is TGTGCCAGTATCGAGGGCCCTAATCAGCCCCAGCATTTT. Translated: CASIEGPNQPQHF. Complete variable domain (other parts from reference TRBV19 and TRBJ1-5): DGGITQSPKYLFRKEGQNVTLSCEQNLNHDAMYWYRQDPGQGLRLIYYSQIVNDFQKGDIAEGYSVSREKKESFPLTVTSAQKNPTAFYLCASIEGPNQPQHFGDGTRLSIL.

The chain combines TRBV3-1 (or the pseudogene TRBV3-2) with TRBJ2-3; TRBD2 agrees at 11 bases. The junction had 6 bases not matched to a gene; V was cut back by 5 bases and J by 5 bases. This CDR3 is 15 amino acids long. Germline loops: CDR1 LGHDT, CDR2 YNNKEL (reference sequence). For the CDR3, the DNA is TGTGCCAGCAGCAAACTAGCGGGAGCGGGAGATACGCAGTATTTT. It specifies CASSKLAGAGDTQYF.

The chain joins TRBV6-6 to TRBJ1-1; D is unclear. The germline gives CDR1 MNHNY, CDR2 SVGAGI (reference sequence). This CDR3 contains 12 residues. The ends were cut back, 0 bases at V and 6 bases at J, with 5 bases in the middle. The chain's CDR3 is CASSYSISEAFF. CDR3 nucleotide sequence: TGTGCCAGCAGTTACTCGATTTCTGAAGCTTTCTTT.

The rearrangement joins TRBV6-1 to TRBJ1-2; tentatively, D is TRBD1 (5 bases). CDR1 is MNHNS and CDR2 is SASEGT in the germline V gene. Trimming took off 2 bases at V and 1 base at J, with 17 bases between the two ends. The CDR3 runs 17 residues. The CDR3 loop reads CASSERSRAPFNYGYTF. Here the CDR3 DNA reads TGTGCCAGCAGTGAAAGATCCAGGGCCCCATTTAACTATGGCTACACCTTC.

This sequence joins TRBV3-1 (or the pseudogene TRBV3-2) and TRBJ1-2; TRBD1 is a possible D gene (5 bases). CDR1 and CDR2 from the germline V gene are LGHDT and YNNKEL (reference sequence). CDR3 size: 14 residues. Trimming took off 5 bases at V and 4 bases at J, with 14 bases between the two ends. The CDR3 spells CASSSGSSFYGYTF. Here the CDR3 DNA reads TGTGCCAGCAGCTCAGGGTCCTCCTTCTATGGCTACACCTTC.

The gene calls are TRBV7-8 and TRBJ2-1; 11 nucleotides match TRBD1. With 5 bases clipped from V and 4 bases from J, the junction kept 4 bases outside the gene matches. The CDR3 consists of 15 residues. The V gene's germline CDR1 is SGHVS and CDR2 FQNEAQ. In nucleotides, the CDR3 is TGTGCCAGCAGCGCCGGGACAGGGGGTTACAATGAGCAGTTCTTC. It codes for CASSAGTGGYNEQFF.

The gene calls are TRBV7-8 and TRBJ2-1; 11 nucleotides match TRBD2. This CDR3 region has 15 residues. Per germline, CDR1 SGHVS and CDR2 FQNEAQ. V was pared by 2 bases and J by 7 bases, with 4 bases of the junction left unmatched. This chain's CDR3 is CASSLLLAGENEQFF. In nucleotides, the CDR3 is TGTGCCAGCAGCTTATTACTAGCGGGAGAGAATGAGCAGTTCTTC.

V is TRBV6-5 and J is TRBJ2-7; the D gene is possibly TRBD1 (5 bases). Germline V lookup: CDR1 MNHEY, CDR2 SVGAGI. There are 15 residues in the CDR3. The V end lost 7 bases, the J end lost 3 bases, and 19 bases lay between the germline ends. In DNA form, the CDR3 reads TGTGCCAGCACTAACTCAGGGTGGGGTCGCTACGAGCAGTACTTC. This gives the protein CASTNSGWGRYEQYF.